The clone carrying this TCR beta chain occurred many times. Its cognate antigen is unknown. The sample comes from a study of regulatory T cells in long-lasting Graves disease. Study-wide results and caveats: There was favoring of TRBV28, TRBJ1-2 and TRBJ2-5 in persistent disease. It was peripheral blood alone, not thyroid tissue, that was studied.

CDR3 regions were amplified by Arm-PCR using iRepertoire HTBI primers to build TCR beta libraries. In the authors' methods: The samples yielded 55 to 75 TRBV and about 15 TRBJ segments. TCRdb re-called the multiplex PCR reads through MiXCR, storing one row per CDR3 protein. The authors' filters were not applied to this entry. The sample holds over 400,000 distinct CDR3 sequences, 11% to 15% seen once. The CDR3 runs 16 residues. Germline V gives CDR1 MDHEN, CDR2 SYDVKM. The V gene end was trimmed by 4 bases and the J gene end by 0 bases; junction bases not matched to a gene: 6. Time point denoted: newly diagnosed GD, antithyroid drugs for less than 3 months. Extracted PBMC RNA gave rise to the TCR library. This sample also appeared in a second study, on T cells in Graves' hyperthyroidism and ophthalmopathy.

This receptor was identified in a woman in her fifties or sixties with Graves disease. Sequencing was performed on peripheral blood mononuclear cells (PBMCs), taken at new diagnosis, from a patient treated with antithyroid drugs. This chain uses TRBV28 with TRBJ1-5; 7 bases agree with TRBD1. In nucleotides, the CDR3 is TGTGCCAGCAGTTCGACAGGGATTCGTAGCAATCAGCCCCAGCATTTT. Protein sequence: CASSSTGIRSNQPQHF.